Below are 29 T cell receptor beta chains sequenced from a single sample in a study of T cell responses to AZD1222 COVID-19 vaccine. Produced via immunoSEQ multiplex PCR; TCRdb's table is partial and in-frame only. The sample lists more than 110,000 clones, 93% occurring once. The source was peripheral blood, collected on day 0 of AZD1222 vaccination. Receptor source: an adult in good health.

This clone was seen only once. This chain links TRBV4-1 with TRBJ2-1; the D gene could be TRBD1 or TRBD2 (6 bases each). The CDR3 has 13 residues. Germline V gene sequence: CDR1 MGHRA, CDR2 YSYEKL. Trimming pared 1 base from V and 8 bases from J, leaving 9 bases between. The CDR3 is CASSQGRGDEQFF. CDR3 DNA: TGCGCCAGCAGCCAAGGGAGGGGGGATGAGCAGTTCTTC.

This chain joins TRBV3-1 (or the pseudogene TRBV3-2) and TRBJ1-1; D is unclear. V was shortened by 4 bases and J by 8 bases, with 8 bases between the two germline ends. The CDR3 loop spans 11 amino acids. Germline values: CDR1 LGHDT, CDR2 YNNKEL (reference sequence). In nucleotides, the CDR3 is TGTGCCAGCAGCCTCGGCGGGGAAGCTTTCTTT. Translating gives CASSLGGEAFF.

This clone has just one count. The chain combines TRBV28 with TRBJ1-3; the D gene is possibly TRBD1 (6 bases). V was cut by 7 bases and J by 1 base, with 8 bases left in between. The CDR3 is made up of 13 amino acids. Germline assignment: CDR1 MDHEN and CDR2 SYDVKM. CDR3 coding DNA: TGTGCCAGCAAGGGGGATTCTGGAAACACCATATATTTT. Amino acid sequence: CASKGDSGNTIYF.

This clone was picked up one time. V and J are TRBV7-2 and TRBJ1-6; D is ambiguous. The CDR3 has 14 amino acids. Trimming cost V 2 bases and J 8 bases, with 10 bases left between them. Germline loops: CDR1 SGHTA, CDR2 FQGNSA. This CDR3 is CASSLPRRYSPLHF. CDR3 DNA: TGTGCCAGCAGCTTACCTCGACGGTATTCACCCCTCCACTTT.

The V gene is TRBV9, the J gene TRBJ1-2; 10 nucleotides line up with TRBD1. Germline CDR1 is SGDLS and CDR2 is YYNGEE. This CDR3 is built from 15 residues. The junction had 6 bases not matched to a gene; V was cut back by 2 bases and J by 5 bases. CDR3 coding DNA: TGTGCCAGCAGCGTGGACAGGGGGGGACTGTATGGCTACACCTTC. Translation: CASSVDRGGLYGYTF.

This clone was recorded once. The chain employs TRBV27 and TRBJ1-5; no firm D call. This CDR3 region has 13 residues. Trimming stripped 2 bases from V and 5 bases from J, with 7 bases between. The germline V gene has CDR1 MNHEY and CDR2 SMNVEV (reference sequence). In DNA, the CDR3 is TGTGCCAGCAGTTTAGGGGTCCATCAGCCCCAGCATTTT. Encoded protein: CASSLGVHQPQHF.

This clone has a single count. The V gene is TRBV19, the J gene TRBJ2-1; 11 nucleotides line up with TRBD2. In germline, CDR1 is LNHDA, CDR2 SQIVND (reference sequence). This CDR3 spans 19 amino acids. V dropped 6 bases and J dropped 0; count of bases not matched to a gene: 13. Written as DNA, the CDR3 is TGTGCCAGTAGGCCAGAACTAGCGGGGGTATCGAGCTCCTACAATGAGCAGTTCTTC. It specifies CASRPELAGVSSSYNEQFF.

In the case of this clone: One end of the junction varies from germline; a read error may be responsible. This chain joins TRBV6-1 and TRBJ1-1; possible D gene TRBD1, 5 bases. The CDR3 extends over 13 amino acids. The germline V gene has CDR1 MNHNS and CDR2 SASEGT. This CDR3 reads CASSEGVGTEAFF. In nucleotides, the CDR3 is TGTGCCAGCAGCGAAGGGGTCGGCACTGAAGCTTTCTTT.

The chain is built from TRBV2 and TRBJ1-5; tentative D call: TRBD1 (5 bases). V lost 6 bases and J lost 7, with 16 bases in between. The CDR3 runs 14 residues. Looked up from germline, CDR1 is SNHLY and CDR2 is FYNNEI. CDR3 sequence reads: CASRGPARVQPQHF. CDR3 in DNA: TGTGCCAGCAGGGGACCCGCCAGGGTCCAGCCCCAGCATTTT.

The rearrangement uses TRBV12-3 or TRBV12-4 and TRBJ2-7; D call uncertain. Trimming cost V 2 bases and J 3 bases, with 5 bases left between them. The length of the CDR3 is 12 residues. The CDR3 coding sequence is TGTGCCAGCAGTTTAACGAGCTACGAGCAGTACTTC. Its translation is CASSLTSYEQYF.

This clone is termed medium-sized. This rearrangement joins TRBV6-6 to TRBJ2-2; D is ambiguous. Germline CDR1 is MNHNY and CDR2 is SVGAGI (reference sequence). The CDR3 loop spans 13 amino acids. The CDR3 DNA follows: TGTGCGACAAGCCCCTCGGACACCGGGGAGCTGTTTTTT. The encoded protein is CATSPSDTGELFF.

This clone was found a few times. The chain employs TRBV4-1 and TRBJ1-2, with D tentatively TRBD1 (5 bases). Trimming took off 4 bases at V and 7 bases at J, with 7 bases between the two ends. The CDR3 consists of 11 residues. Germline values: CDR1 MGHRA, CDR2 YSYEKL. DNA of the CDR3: TGCGCCAGCAGCCTCGGGGGTGGCTACACCTTC. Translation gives CASSLGGGYTF.

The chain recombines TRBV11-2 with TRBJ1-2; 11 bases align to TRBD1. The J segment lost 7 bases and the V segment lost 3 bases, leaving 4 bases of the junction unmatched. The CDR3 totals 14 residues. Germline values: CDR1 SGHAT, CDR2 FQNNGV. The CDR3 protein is CASSLGQGVGGYTF. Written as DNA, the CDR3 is TGTGCCAGCAGCTTGGGACAGGGGGTCGGTGGCTACACCTTC.

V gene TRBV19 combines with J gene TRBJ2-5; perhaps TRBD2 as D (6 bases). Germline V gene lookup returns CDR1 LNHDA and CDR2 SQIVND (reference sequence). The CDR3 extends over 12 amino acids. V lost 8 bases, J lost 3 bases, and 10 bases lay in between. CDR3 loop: CASGGLEETQYF. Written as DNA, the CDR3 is TGTGCCAGTGGGGGACTTGAAGAGACCCAGTACTTC.

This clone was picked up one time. CDR3 in DNA: TGTGCCACCAGCCCGCGACAGGGTTTGGGTGGAAACACCATATATTTT. This encodes CATSPRQGLGGNTIYF. The chain couples TRBV15 to TRBJ1-3, with 7 positions matching TRBD1. V shed 5 bases and J 3 bases; nucleotides not matched to a gene: 10. Germline loops: CDR1 LNHNV, CDR2 YYDKDF (reference sequence). CDR3 length: 16 residues.

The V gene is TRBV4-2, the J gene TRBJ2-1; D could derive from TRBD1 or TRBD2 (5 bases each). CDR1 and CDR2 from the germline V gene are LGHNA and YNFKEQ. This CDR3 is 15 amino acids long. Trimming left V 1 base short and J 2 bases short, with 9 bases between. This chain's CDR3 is CASSQVGEPYNEQFF. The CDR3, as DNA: TGTGCCAGCAGCCAAGTGGGGGAGCCCTACAATGAGCAGTTCTTC.

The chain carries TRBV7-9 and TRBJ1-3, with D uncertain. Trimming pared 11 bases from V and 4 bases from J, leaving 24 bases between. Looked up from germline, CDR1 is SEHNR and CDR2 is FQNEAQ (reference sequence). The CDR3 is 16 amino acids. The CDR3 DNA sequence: TGTGCCGCCTTCGCCGAGGAGGGCGTCCACGGAAACACCATATATTTT. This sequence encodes CAAFAEEGVHGNTIYF.

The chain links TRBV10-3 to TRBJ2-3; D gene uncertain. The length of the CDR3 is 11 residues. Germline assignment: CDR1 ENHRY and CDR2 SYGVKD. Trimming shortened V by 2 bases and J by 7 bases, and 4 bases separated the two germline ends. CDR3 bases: TGTGCCATCAGTGAGCACAATACGCAGTATTTT. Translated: CAISEHNTQYF.

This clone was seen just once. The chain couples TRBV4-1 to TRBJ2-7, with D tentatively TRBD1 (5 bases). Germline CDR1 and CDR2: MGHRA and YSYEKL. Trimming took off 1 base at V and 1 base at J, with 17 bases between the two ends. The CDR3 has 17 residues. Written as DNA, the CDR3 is TGCGCCAGCAGCCAAGTGAGTGGGGCGGACGGGTCCTACGAGCAGTACTTC. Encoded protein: CASSQVSGADGSYEQYF.

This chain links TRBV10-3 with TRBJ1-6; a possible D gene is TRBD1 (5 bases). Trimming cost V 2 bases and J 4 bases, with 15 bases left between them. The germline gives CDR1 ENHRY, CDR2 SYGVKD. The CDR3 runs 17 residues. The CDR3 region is CAISEIENKGYNSPLHF. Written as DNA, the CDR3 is TGTGCCATCAGTGAGATAGAAAACAAGGGGTATAATTCACCCCTCCACTTT.

CDR3 sequence reads: CASSLGRTRHEKLFF. CDR3 coding DNA: TGTGCCAGCAGCTTAGGACGCACCCGCCATGAAAAACTGTTTTTT. This chain uses TRBV7-9 with TRBJ1-4; no clear D gene. The CDR3 contains 15 residues. The V gene's germline CDR1 is SEHNR and CDR2 FQNEAQ (reference sequence). Trimming shortened V by 1 base and J by 6 bases, and 12 bases separated the two germline ends.

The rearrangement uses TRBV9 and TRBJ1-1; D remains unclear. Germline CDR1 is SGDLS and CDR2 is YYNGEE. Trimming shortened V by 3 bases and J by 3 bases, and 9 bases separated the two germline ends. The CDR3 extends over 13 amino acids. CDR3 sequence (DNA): TGTGCCAGCAGCGGACGGCCGGACACTGAAGCTTTCTTT. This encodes CASSGRPDTEAFF.

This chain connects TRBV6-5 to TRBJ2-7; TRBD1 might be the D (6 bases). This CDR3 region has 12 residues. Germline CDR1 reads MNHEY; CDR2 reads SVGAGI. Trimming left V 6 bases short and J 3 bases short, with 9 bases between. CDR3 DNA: TGTGCCAGCAGGGGACAAGACTACGAGCAGTACTTC. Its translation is CASRGQDYEQYF.

This CDR3 reads CASSLFSRQVYTF. DNA for the CDR3: TGTGCCAGCAGTTTATTTTCGCGACAGGTATACACCTTC. The chain uses TRBV28 and TRBJ1-2, with D tentatively TRBD1 (6 bases). V was clipped by 1 base and J by 11 bases, with 14 bases between them. The CDR3 is 13 residues long. Germline CDR1 is MDHEN and CDR2 is SYDVKM.

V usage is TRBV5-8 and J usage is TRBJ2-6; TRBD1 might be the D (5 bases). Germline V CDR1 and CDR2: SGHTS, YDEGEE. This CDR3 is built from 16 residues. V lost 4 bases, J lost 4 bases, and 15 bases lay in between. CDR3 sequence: CASSLTRDSGANVLTF. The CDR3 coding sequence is TGTGCCAGCAGCCTAACCAGGGATTCAGGGGCCAACGTCCTGACTTTC.

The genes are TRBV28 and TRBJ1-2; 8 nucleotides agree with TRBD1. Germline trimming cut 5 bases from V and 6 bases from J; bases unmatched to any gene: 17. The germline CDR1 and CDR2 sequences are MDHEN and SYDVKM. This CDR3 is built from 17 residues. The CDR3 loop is CASSPYQVRGPSNGYTF. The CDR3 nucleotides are TGTGCCAGCAGTCCATACCAGGTCAGGGGGCCTTCGAATGGCTACACCTTC.

This chain's CDR3 is CASMARGGLSGNTIYF. CDR3 coding DNA: TGTGCCAGCATGGCAAGAGGGGGCCTTTCTGGAAACACCATATATTTT. The chain couples TRBV6-6 to TRBJ1-3; TRBD1 aligns across 7 bases. J gave up 1 base and V 7 bases, and 10 bases lay outside the gene matches. CDR1 and CDR2 from the germline V gene are MNHNY and SVGAGI (reference sequence). CDR3 length: 16 amino acids.

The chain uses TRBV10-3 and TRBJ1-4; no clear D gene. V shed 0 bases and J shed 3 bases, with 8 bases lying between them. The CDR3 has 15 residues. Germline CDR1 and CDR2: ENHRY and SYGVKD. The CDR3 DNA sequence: TGTGCCATCAGTGAGTCGACGTCTGCTAATGAAAAACTGTTTTTT. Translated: CAISESTSANEKLFF.

The CDR3 sequence is CASNPQGNKNIQYF. The DNA of the CDR3 is TGTGCCAGCAACCCTCAGGGGAACAAAAACATTCAGTACTTC. The V and J genes are TRBV6-5 and TRBJ2-4; a weak D match, TRBD1 (6 bases). Deletions cut 7 bases from V and 3 bases from J, with 13 bases between. The germline V gene encodes CDR1 MNHEY and CDR2 SVGAGI. This CDR3 spans 14 amino acids.